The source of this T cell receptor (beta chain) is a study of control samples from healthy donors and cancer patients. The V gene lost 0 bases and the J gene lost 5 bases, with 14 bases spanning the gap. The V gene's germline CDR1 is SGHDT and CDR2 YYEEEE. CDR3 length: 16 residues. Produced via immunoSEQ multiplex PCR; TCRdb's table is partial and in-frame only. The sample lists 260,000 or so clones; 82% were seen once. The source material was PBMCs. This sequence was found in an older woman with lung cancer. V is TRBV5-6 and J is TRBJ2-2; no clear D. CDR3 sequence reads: CASSLGLREWTGELFF. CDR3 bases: TGTGCCAGCAGCTTGGGCCTTAGGGAATGGACCGGGGAGCTGTTTTTT.